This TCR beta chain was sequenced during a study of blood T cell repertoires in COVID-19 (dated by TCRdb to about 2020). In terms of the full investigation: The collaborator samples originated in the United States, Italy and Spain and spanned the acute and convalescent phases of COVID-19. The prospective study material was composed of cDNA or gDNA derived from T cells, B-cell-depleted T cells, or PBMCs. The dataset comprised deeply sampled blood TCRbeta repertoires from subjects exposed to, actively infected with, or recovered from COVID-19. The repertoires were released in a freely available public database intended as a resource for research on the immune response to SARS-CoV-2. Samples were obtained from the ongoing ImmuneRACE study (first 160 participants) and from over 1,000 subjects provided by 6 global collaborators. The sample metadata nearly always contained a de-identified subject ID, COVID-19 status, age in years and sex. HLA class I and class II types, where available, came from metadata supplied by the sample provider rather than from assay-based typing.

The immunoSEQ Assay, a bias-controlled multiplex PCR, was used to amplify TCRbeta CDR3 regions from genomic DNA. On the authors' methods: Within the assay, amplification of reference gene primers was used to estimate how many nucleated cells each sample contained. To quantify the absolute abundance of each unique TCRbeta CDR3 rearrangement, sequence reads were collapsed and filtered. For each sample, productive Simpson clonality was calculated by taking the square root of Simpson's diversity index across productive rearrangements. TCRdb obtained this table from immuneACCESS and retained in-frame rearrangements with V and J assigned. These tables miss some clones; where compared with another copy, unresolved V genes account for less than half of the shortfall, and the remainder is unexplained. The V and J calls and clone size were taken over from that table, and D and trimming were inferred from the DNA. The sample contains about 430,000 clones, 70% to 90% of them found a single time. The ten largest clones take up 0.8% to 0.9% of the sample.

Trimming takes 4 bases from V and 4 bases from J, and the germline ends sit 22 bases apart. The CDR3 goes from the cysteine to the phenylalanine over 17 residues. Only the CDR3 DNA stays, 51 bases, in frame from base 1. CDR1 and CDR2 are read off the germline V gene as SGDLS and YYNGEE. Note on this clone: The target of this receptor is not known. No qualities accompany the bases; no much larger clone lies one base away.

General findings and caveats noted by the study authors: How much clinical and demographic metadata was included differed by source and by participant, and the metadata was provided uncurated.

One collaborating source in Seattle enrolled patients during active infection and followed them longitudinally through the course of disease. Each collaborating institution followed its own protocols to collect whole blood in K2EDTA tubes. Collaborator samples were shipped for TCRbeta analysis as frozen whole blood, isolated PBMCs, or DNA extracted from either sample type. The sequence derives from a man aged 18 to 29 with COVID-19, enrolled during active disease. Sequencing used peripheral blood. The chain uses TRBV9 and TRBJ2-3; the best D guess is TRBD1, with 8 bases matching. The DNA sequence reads TGTGCCAGCAGCCCCCAACTAGGACAGGGAGGGGCAGATACGCAGTATTTT. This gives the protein CASSPQLGQGGADTQYF.